Following are 18 T cell receptor beta chains from one sample sequenced in a study of control samples from healthy donors and cancer patients. Measured with immunoSEQ multiplex PCR; TCRdb has only the in-frame clones, and not every one. The sample has about 110,000 clones; approximately 84% are singletons. Sequenced material: blood. The receptors shown here come from a man in his late teens or twenties in good health.

This clone came up once. The chain recombines TRBV6-5 with TRBJ1-2; D is perhaps TRBD1 (6 bases). This CDR3 is built from 12 residues. V was cut by 6 bases and J by 4 bases, with 9 bases left in between. Per germline, CDR1 MNHEY and CDR2 SVGAGI. The CDR3 region has the DNA TGTGCCAGCAGGTCGGACAGCTATGGCTACACCTTC. Translated, it gives CASRSDSYGYTF.

The genes are TRBV28 and TRBJ2-1; no clear D. This CDR3 comprises 14 residues. V was cut by 7 bases and J by 1 base, with 11 bases left in between. Looked up from germline, CDR1 is MDHEN and CDR2 is SYDVKM. CDR3 residues: CASTSTPSYNEQFF. CDR3 in DNA: TGTGCCAGCACCTCGACGCCGTCCTACAATGAGCAGTTCTTC.

The chain has TRBV28 and TRBJ1-1, with 8 bases matching TRBD1. The CDR3 loop spans 18 amino acids. The J segment lost 3 bases and the V segment lost 6 bases, leaving 18 bases of the junction unmatched. Per the germline V gene, CDR1 is MDHEN and CDR2 is SYDVKM. The CDR3 region is CASSSLDRVLGSDTEAFF. CDR3 nucleotide sequence: TGTGCCAGCAGCTCCTTGGACAGGGTGCTAGGATCGGACACTGAAGCTTTCTTT.

The rearrangement links TRBV6-5 to TRBJ1-1; D call uncertain. V dropped 7 bases and J dropped 5 bases, with 8 bases sitting between them. Germline assignment: CDR1 MNHEY and CDR2 SVGAGI. There are 11 residues in the CDR3. The CDR3 region is CASTWGTEAFF. For the CDR3, the DNA is TGTGCCAGCACCTGGGGTACTGAAGCTTTCTTT.

The chain joins TRBV2 to TRBJ1-1, with D possibly matching TRBD1 (5 bases). The V end was cut by 7 bases, the J end by 0 bases, with 12 bases between. CDR3 length equals 14 residues. The germline gives CDR1 SNHLY, CDR2 FYNNEI. The CDR3 DNA is TGTGCCAGCACAGGGTGGGGCTTGAACACTGAAGCTTTCTTT. Translated: CASTGWGLNTEAFF.

The chain employs TRBV7-9 and TRBJ2-3; a weak D match, TRBD2 (6 bases). Germline lookup yields CDR1 SEHNR and CDR2 FQNEAQ (reference sequence). This CDR3 spans 15 amino acids. Trimming left V 4 bases short and J 0 bases short, with 11 bases between. CDR3: CASSSVRGSTDTQYF. The CDR3 nucleotides read TGTGCCAGCAGCTCCGTGCGGGGAAGCACAGATACGCAGTATTTT.

The chain has TRBV15 and TRBJ2-1; 7 bases agree with TRBD1. The CDR3 is 15 amino acids. Germline CDR1 reads LNHNV; CDR2 reads YYDKDF (reference sequence). V shed 5 bases and J 4 bases; nucleotides not matched to a gene: 8. The CDR3 DNA is TGTGCCACCAGCCGAGGACAGGAGCCTTACAATGAGCAGTTCTTC. Its protein is CATSRGQEPYNEQFF. Together with reference TRBV15 and TRBJ2-1, the CDR3 gives the full variable domain: DAMVIQNPRYQVTQFGKPVTLSCSQTLNHNVMYWYQQKSSQAPKLLFHYYDKDFNNEADTPDNFQSRRPNTSFCFLDIRSPGLGDTAMYLCATSRGQEPYNEQFFGPGTRLTVL.

In its sample, this clone was seen a few times. The chain employs TRBV4-3 and TRBJ2-7; D is possibly TRBD2 (5 bases). The CDR3 covers 15 residues. Trimming left V 0 bases short and J 0 bases short, with 9 bases between. Germline V CDR1 and CDR2: LGHNA, YSLEER. The CDR3 nucleotides read TGCGCCAGCAGCCAAGATCTACTAGGCTCCTACGAGCAGTACTTC. Amino acid sequence: CASSQDLLGSYEQYF.

This chain uses TRBV19 with TRBJ2-3, with 7 nucleotides matching TRBD1. Per the germline V gene, CDR1 is LNHDA and CDR2 is SQIVND (reference sequence). The CDR3 consists of 15 residues. V shed 4 bases and J 4 bases; nucleotides not matched to a gene: 8. The CDR3 protein is CASSTDRVVPDTQYF. The CDR3 region has the DNA TGTGCCAGTAGTACCGACAGGGTGGTCCCAGATACGCAGTATTTT.

The chain uses TRBV28 and TRBJ2-1; 12 positions agree with TRBD1. CDR3 size: 17 residues. Germline V gene data show CDR1 as MDHEN and CDR2 as SYDVKM. The trim removed 0 bases at V and 7 bases at J, leaving 7 bases unmatched. The CDR3 region has the DNA TGTGCCAGCAGTTTATGGTCGGGACAGGGGGCGACGAATGAGCAGTTCTTC. Protein: CASSLWSGQGATNEQFF.

This rearrangement joins TRBV28 to TRBJ2-1, with 9 bases matching TRBD1. With 3 bases clipped from V and 4 bases from J, the junction kept 1 base outside the gene matches. The CDR3 has 14 residues. Germline V gene lookup returns CDR1 MDHEN and CDR2 SYDVKM. CDR3 DNA sequence: TGTGCCAGCAGTTTCGGGACAGGGTACAATGAGCAGTTCTTC. This encodes CASSFGTGYNEQFF. Full variable domain (outside the CDR3, taken from reference TRBV28 and TRBJ2-1): DVKVTQSSRYLVKRTGEKVFLECVQDMDHENMFWYRQDPGLGLRLIYFSYDVKMKEKGDIPEGYSVSREKKERFSLILESASTNQTSMYLCASSFGTGYNEQFFGPGTRLTVL.

This rearrangement joins TRBV30 to TRBJ1-1, with D perhaps TRBD1 (6 bases). From germline, CDR1 is GTSNPN and CDR2 SVGIG (reference sequence). The V end was cut by 5 bases, the J end by 0 bases, with 10 bases between. CDR3 length equals 13 residues. The CDR3 DNA reads as TGTGCCTGGCTGGACAGCATGAACACTGAAGCTTTCTTT. It specifies CAWLDSMNTEAFF.

V usage is TRBV7-2 and J usage is TRBJ2-7; 7 bases align to TRBD2. The germline gives CDR1 SGHTA, CDR2 FQGNSA. There are 15 residues in the CDR3. J lost 0 bases, V lost 0 bases, and 2 bases had no gene match. In nucleotides, the CDR3 is TGTGCCAGCAGCTTAGCCGGGGGGAGCTCCTACGAGCAGTACTTC. It is translated as CASSLAGGSSYEQYF.

A single count supports this clone. The chain couples TRBV19 to TRBJ1-1, with a possible D match to TRBD1 (5 bases). Per the germline V gene, CDR1 is LNHDA and CDR2 is SQIVND (reference sequence). The CDR3 has 15 amino acids. Trimming shortened V by 7 bases and J by 3 bases, and 18 bases separated the two germline ends. Here the CDR3 DNA reads TGTGCCAGTAAGAGCCGGGACGGCGTGGACACTGAAGCTTTCTTT. Translated: CASKSRDGVDTEAFF.

The sample holds a few counts of this clone. The chain has TRBV10-3 and TRBJ1-1; D is undetermined. V lost 2 bases and J lost 4, with 5 bases in between. This CDR3 comprises 12 residues. In germline, CDR1 is ENHRY, CDR2 SYGVKD. DNA of the CDR3: TGTGCCATCAGTGAGGGGCTCACTGAAGCTTTCTTT. Amino acid sequence: CAISEGLTEAFF.

The chain employs TRBV20-1 and TRBJ2-1; D call uncertain. Germline CDR1 is DFQATT and CDR2 is SNEGSKA (reference sequence). Trimming took off 4 bases at V and 11 bases at J, with 12 bases between the two ends. This CDR3 is 11 amino acids long. The CDR3, as DNA: TGCAGTGCTACCGACGGAAACCAGCAGTTCTTC. It codes for CSATDGNQQFF.

The rearrangement joins TRBV28 to TRBJ1-2; D not certain. Per germline, CDR1 MDHEN and CDR2 SYDVKM. V was pared by 6 bases and J by 6 bases, with 14 bases between. This CDR3 region has 13 residues. The DNA of the CDR3 is TGTGCCAGCAGCGAGACCGCAGTGGATGGCTACACCTTC. Translation gives CASSETAVDGYTF.

The chain is built from TRBV10-3 and TRBJ1-3; TRBD1 aligns across 7 bases. This CDR3 contains 14 residues. The V segment lost 6 bases and the J segment 6 bases; nucleotides outside the gene matches: 8. CDR1 and CDR2 from the germline V gene are ENHRY and SYGVKD. The CDR3 loop reads CAIRGRQGENTIYF. DNA of the CDR3: TGTGCCATCAGGGGAAGACAGGGAGAAAACACCATATATTTT.